This is a list of T cell receptor beta chains from one sample in a study of T cell responses to AZD1222 COVID-19 vaccine. The table came from immunoSEQ multiplex PCR; TCRdb's copy has only in-frame clones and leaves some out. The table records about 140,000 clones, approximately 93% of them present only once. Sequencing used peripheral blood, obtained 28 days after the second AZD1222 dose. The receptors stem from an adult who received the AZD1222 COVID-19 vaccine. The CDR3 runs from the conserved cysteine through the conserved F or W. The D gene is left open where the match is weak. The size entry is marked missing in some rows and otherwise reads once, few, many or a size class.

clone_size v_call d_call cdr3_aa
once TRBV6-5 NA CATIPGNSNQPQHF
NA TRBV27 NA CASSLLARLGYEQYF
NA TRBV2 NA CASRASWGTNSPLHF
NA TRBV27 TRBD1 CASSTGQGPYNEQFF
NA TRBV20-1 NA CSASPFQWGGEGTEAFF
NA TRBV7-2 NA CASSLELTNYGYTF
many TRBV3-1/TRBV3-2 NA CASSQGGISLF
NA TRBV7-3 NA CASSLSAGDGGYTF
NA TRBV10-1 TRBD2 CASSEKAGASLSYNEQFF
NA TRBV28 TRBD1 CASSSGQSSKGYTF
NA TRBV2 TRBD1 CARRDSREGYTF
NA TRBV7-6 NA CASSSGGNTEAFF
NA TRBV20-1 NA CSASEGAVQPQHF
NA TRBV5-4 NA CASSPGIYGYTF
NA TRBV18 NA CASSPERGNYGYTF
NA TRBV3-1/TRBV3-2 NA CASSQDTWDFVNGYTF